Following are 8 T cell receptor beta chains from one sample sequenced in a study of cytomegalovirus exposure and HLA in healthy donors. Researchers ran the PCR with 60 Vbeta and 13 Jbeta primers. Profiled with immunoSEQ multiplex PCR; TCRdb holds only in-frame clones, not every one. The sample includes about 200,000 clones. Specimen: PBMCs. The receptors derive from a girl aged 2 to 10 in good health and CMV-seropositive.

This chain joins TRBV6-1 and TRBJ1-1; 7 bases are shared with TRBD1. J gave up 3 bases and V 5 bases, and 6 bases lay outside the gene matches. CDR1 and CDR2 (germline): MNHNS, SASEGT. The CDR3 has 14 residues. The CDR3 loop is CASSFEQGHTEAFF. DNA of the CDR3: TGTGCCAGCAGTTTCGAACAGGGGCACACTGAAGCTTTCTTT.

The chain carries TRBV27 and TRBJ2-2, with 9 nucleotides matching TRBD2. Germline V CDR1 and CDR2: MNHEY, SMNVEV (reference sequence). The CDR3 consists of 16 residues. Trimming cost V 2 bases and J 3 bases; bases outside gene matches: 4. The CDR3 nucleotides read TGTGCCAGCAGTTTAAGGAGACTAGCGGACACCGGGGAGCTGTTTTTT. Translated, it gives CASSLRRLADTGELFF.

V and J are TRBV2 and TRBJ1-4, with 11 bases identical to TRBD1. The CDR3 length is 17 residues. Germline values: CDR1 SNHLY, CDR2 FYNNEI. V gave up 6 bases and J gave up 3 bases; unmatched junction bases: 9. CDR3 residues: CASRGGQGARANEKLFF. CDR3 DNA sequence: TGTGCCAGCAGGGGCGGACAGGGGGCCAGGGCTAATGAAAAACTGTTTTTT.

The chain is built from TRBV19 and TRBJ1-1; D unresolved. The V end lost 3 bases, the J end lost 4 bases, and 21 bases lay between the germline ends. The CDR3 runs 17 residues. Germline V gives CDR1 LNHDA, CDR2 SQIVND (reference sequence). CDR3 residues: CASSIRSWAGEGTEAFF. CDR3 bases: TGTGCCAGTAGTATCCGGTCTTGGGCGGGAGAGGGCACTGAAGCTTTCTTT.

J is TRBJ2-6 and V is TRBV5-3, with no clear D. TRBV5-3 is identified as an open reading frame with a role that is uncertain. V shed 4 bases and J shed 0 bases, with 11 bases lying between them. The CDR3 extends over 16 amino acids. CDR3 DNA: TGTGCCAGAAGCCCCCCGGAGTTCTCTGGGGCCAACGTCCTGACTTTC. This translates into CARSPPEFSGANVLTF.

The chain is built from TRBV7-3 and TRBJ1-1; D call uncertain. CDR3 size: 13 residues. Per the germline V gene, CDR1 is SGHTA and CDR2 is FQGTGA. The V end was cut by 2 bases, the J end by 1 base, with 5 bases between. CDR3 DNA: TGTGCCAGCAGCTTATCACAGAACACTGAAGCTTTCTTT. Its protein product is CASSLSQNTEAFF.

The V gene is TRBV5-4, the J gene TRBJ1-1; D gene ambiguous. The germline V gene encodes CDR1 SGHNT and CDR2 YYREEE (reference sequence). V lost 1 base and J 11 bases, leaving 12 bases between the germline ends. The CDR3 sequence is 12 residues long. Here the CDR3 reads CASSLPRGAAFF. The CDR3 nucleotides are TGTGCCAGCAGCTTGCCCCGGGGAGCGGCTTTCTTT.

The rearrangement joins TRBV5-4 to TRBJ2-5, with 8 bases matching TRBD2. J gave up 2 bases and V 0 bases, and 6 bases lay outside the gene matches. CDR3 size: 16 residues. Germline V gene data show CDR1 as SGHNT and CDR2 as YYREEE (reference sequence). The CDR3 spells CASSLGVAGKQETQYF. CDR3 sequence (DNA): TGTGCCAGCAGCTTGGGGGTAGCGGGAAAACAAGAGACCCAGTACTTC. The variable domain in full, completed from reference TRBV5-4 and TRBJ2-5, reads ETGVTQSPTHLIKTRGQQVTLRCSSQSGHNTVSWYQQALGQGPQFIFQYYREEENGRGNFPPRFSGLQFPNYSSELNVNALELDDSALYLCASSLGVAGKQETQYFGPGTRLLVL.